The 21 T cell receptor beta chains in this list originate from one sample, sequenced in a study of T cells after yellow fever vaccination (dated by TCRdb to about 2019). The method behind the library was 5' RACE. The instrument was an Illumina HiSeq 2500. Starting from the raw public reads, TCRdb applied fastp trimming at Q25, assembled clones with MiXCR and retained in-frame beta chains. Every entry covers one CDR3 protein and lists the most common genes and DNA from its rows. Present in this sample are approximately 70,000 distinct CDR3 sequences, just over 6.5% of which were seen just once. The ten largest clones take up about 40% of the sample. The sample's treatment or condition, from its label and the paper: live attenuated yellow fever vaccine strain. The starting material was CD8+ T cells sorted from PBMCs, obtained 35 to 50 days after the first yellow fever vaccination. All receptors come from a man between 18 and 35 years old who received the YFV17D yellow fever vaccine.

This clonotype appeared many times. The V and J genes are TRBV6-5 and TRBJ2-1; TRBD2 might be the D (5 bases). This CDR3 region has 17 residues. The germline V gene has CDR1 MNHEY and CDR2 SVGAGI. The germline V and J ends were trimmed by 2 bases and 0 bases, with 14 bases remaining between them. This chain's CDR3 is CASSYPPSGYSYNEQFF. The CDR3 DNA follows: TGTGCCAGCAGTTACCCGCCTTCGGGGTACTCCTACAATGAGCAGTTCTTC.

The CDR3: CASSTQGLPQVFQPYVGEQYF. The CDR3 DNA follows: TGTGCCAGCAGTACCCAGGGGCTACCCCAGGTCTTCCAACCTTACGTCGGCGAGCAGTACTTC. The J gene is TRBJ2-7, the V gene TRBV28, with D possibly matching TRBD1 (6 bases). This CDR3 region has 21 residues. V was clipped by 5 bases and J by 6 bases, with 38 bases between them. Germline lookup yields CDR1 MDHEN and CDR2 SYDVKM.

The V and J genes are TRBV13 and TRBJ2-1, with a tentative D call TRBD1 (6 bases). CDR3 length: 15 amino acids. Trimming cost V 0 bases and J 4 bases, with 10 bases left between them. Germline V CDR1 and CDR2: PRHDT, FYEKMQ (reference sequence). CDR3 nucleotide sequence: TGTGCCAGCAGCTTAGGACAGGGAGATTACAATGAGCAGTTCTTC. Translation gives CASSLGQGDYNEQFF.

This clonotype was seen repeatedly, ten times or more. The CDR3 is CASSASGGAHEQYF. CDR3 in DNA: TGTGCCAGCAGCGCTAGCGGGGGGGCCCACGAGCAGTACTTC. The gene calls are TRBV9 and TRBJ2-7; 12 nucleotides agree with TRBD2. This CDR3 comprises 14 residues. The germline CDR1 and CDR2 sequences are SGDLS and YYNGEE. The ends lost 3 bases at V and 5 bases at J; junction bases unmatched: 3.

Many counts were recorded for this clonotype. V gene TRBV4-2 combines with J gene TRBJ1-5; tentative D call: TRBD1 (5 bases). CDR1 is LGHNA and CDR2 is YNFKEQ in the germline V gene. CDR3 length equals 15 residues. Trimming took 4 bases from V and 6 from J, leaving 16 bases between them. Here the CDR3 reads CASSLVGELGQPQHF. The CDR3 nucleotides are TGTGCCAGCAGCCTTGTAGGGGAATTGGGTCAGCCCCAGCATTTT.

Many counts were recorded for this clonotype. J is TRBJ2-5 and V is TRBV4-1; the D is unclear. The V gene's germline CDR1 is MGHRA and CDR2 YSYEKL. The CDR3 spans 17 residues. V gave up 1 base and J gave up 0 bases, with 15 bases separating them. CDR3 bases: TGCGCCAGCAGCCAAGCCCCTCGAGCTTCGTACCAAGAGACCCAGTACTTC. It codes for CASSQAPRASYQETQYF.

A remark on this clonotype: A much larger clone is a single base away; this may be a read error. The rearrangement joins TRBV2 to TRBJ2-3; 10 positions agree with TRBD2. CDR1 is SNHLY and CDR2 is FYNNEI in the germline V gene. The CDR3 consists of 16 residues. CDR3 DNA sequence: TGTGCCTGCAGTAGTACTAGCGGGGAAAACAAAGATACGCAGTATTTT. Protein: CACSSTSGENKDTQYF.

This clonotype was detected many times. The chain links TRBV6-2 or TRBV6-3 to TRBJ2-1; D not resolved. The length of the CDR3 is 15 residues. Trimming took off 2 bases at V and 0 bases at J, with 8 bases between the two ends. CDR1 and CDR2 (germline): MNHEY, SVGEGT. The CDR3 sequence is CASSYGWSSYNEQFF. The CDR3 DNA reads as TGTGCCAGCAGTTACGGCTGGAGCTCCTACAATGAGCAGTTCTTC.

J is TRBJ1-6 and V is TRBV4-3; 9 nucleotides line up with TRBD1. The CDR3 is made up of 17 amino acids. The V and J ends lost 1 base and 9 bases, in that order; junction bases with no gene match: 10. Germline CDR1 reads LGHNA; CDR2 reads YSLEER. The DNA for the CDR3 is TGCGCCAGCAGCCAAGTTCAGGACAGGGGTGGCCTTTCACCCCTCCACTTT. This gives the protein CASSQVQDRGGLSPLHF.

This clonotype has more than one count but fewer than ten. CDR3 amino acids: CASSPQVGALNTEAFF. As DNA, the CDR3 is TGTGCCAGCAGCCCCCAGGTTGGAGCTCTGAACACTGAAGCTTTCTTT. This rearrangement joins TRBV9 to TRBJ1-1; no reliable D call. The CDR3 loop spans 16 amino acids. From germline, CDR1 is SGDLS and CDR2 YYNGEE. V was pared by 4 bases and J by 0 bases, with 16 bases between.

This clonotype was found many times. This chain joins TRBV18 and TRBJ2-7; D gene uncertain. CDR3 size: 17 residues. Looked up from germline, CDR1 is KGHSH and CDR2 is LQKENI. V lost 2 bases and J 1 base, leaving 18 bases between the germline ends. This CDR3 reads CASSPWARVVLSYEQYV. In DNA, the CDR3 is TGTGCCAGCTCACCATGGGCTAGGGTGGTTCTTTCCTACGAGCAGTACGTC.

This clonotype was found a few times. J is TRBJ2-7 and V is TRBV7-8; 9 bases align to TRBD1. The CDR3 covers 17 residues. Germline lookup yields CDR1 SGHVS and CDR2 FQNEAQ. V shed 5 bases and J 0 bases; nucleotides not matched to a gene: 11. CDR3 sequence reads: CASSGRIRDRASYEQYF. CDR3 DNA: TGTGCCAGCAGCGGGCGTATCCGGGACAGGGCCTCCTACGAGCAGTACTTC.

This clonotype was recorded at least ten times. The rearrangement joins TRBV4-1 to TRBJ2-3; possibly TRBD1 for D (6 bases). Germline lookup yields CDR1 MGHRA and CDR2 YSYEKL. Trimming pared 0 bases from V and 4 bases from J, leaving 14 bases between. The CDR3 totals 16 residues. In DNA form, the CDR3 reads TGCGCCAGCAGCCAAGAGGGGGCCGCAGTGGCAGATACGCAGTATTTT. It is translated as CASSQEGAAVADTQYF.

The sample holds many counts of this clonotype. V and J are TRBV5-5 and TRBJ2-2; D is unclear. The V gene lost 4 bases and the J gene lost 7 bases, with 14 bases spanning the gap. CDR1 SGHKS and CDR2 YYEKEE come from the germline V gene (reference sequence). This CDR3 comprises 14 residues. CDR3 in DNA: TGTGCCAGCAGCACGCCTCCCTTGAACGGGGAGCTGTTTTTT. This sequence encodes CASSTPPLNGELFF.

This clonotype was seen ten or more times. This sequence joins TRBV29-1 and TRBJ2-3; D is perhaps TRBD1 or TRBD2 (5 bases each). CDR1 and CDR2 from the germline V gene are SQVTM and ANQGSEA. The CDR3 consists of 17 residues. Trimming left V 0 bases short and J 2 bases short, with 18 bases between. The CDR3 spells CSVEDLMGREYTDTQYF. The CDR3 DNA is TGCAGCGTTGAAGATCTTATGGGCAGGGAGTACACAGATACGCAGTATTTT.

The rearrangement joins TRBV2 to TRBJ2-3; 9 bases are a match to TRBD2. V lost 8 bases and J lost 0; bases outside the gene matches: 9. Germline-derived CDR1 and CDR2 are SNHLY and FYNNEI. The CDR3 loop spans 16 amino acids. The CDR3 region has the DNA TGTGCCAGCCAGCGGGGGGTGCCTATTAGCACAGATACGCAGTATTTT. It translates to CASQRGVPISTDTQYF.

This clonotype was seen at least ten times. The J gene is TRBJ2-5, the V gene TRBV28, with 7 bases fitting TRBD1. The trim removed 6 bases at V and 5 bases at J, leaving 6 bases unmatched. Germline V gene data show CDR1 as MDHEN and CDR2 as SYDVKM. The CDR3 consists of 13 residues. The chain's CDR3 is CASRPTGWETQYF. CDR3 DNA: TGTGCCAGCAGACCGACAGGGTGGGAGACCCAGTACTTC. The whole variable domain, remainder taken from reference TRBV28 and TRBJ2-5, is DVKVTQSSRYLVKRTGEKVFLECVQDMDHENMFWYRQDPGLGLRLIYFSYDVKMKEKGDIPEGYSVSREKKERFSLILESASTNQTSMYLCASRPTGWETQYFGPGTRLLVL.

Many counts were recorded for this clonotype. V is TRBV7-2 and J is TRBJ2-6, with D uncertain. From germline, CDR1 is SGHTA and CDR2 FQGNSA. The germline V and J ends were trimmed by 1 base and 2 bases, with 6 bases remaining between them. The CDR3 extends over 15 amino acids. The CDR3 is CASSLEVTGANVLTF. The CDR3 DNA sequence: TGTGCCAGCAGCTTAGAAGTCACTGGGGCCAACGTCCTGACTTTC.

There are many counts of this clonotype. This chain connects TRBV20-1 to TRBJ2-5, with unresolved D. This CDR3 spans 12 amino acids. Germline-derived CDR1 and CDR2 are DFQATT and SNEGSKA (reference sequence). V lost 3 bases and J 2 bases, leaving 7 bases between the germline ends. The CDR3 sequence is CSASSPQETQYF. CDR3 nucleotide sequence: TGCAGTGCTAGTAGTCCTCAAGAGACCCAGTACTTC.

This clonotype was counted ten times or more. The genes are TRBV6-5 and TRBJ1-4; D is unclear. Trimming took 0 bases from V and 4 from J, leaving 9 bases between them. Germline assignment: CDR1 MNHEY and CDR2 SVGAGI. The CDR3 runs to 15 residues. For the CDR3, the DNA is TGTGCCAGCAGTTACTCTAATTGGGATAATGAAAAACTGTTTTTT. It specifies CASSYSNWDNEKLFF.

This clonotype showed up just a few times. The chain has TRBV20-1 and TRBJ2-3; TRBD2 aligns across 8 bases. The CDR3 covers 15 residues. The V segment lost 8 bases and the J segment 2 bases; nucleotides outside the gene matches: 12. In germline, CDR1 is DFQATT, CDR2 SNEGSKA (reference sequence). This CDR3 is CSPRPSGGPTDTQYF. The CDR3 DNA follows: TGCAGTCCCAGGCCCAGCGGGGGCCCCACAGATACGCAGTATTTT.